This T cell receptor (beta chain) was recovered during a study of T cell responses to AZD1222 COVID-19 vaccine. Across the study: Analyses pooled second doses at about 4 or about 12 weeks.

Whole-study results and caveats: Clonal diversity may have been underestimated, and the donors were mostly white British, with more females than males. An increase in Spike-specific TCR breadth and depth was observed after two AZD1222 doses. There were vaccine-associated CD4 TCRs across spike, dominant at 160-218 and 743-854.

Assay used: immunoSEQ multiplex PCR; TCRdb lists only in-frame clones, some missing. Here the sample spans over 110,000 clones, more than 85% being singletons. Of note for this clone: Its antigen is unidentified.

Germline assignment: CDR1 SGHVS and CDR2 FQNEAQ. V gave up 5 bases and J gave up 2 bases; unmatched junction bases: 13. The CDR3 contains 17 residues. The receptor was derived from an adult in good health. The specimen was peripheral blood, collected on day 0 of AZD1222 vaccination. J is TRBJ2-7 and V is TRBV7-8; 9 bases map to TRBD1. The CDR3 is CASSNRDRVQRAYEQYF. CDR3 bases: TGTGCCAGCAGCAACCGGGACAGGGTCCAAAGAGCCTACGAGCAGTACTTC.